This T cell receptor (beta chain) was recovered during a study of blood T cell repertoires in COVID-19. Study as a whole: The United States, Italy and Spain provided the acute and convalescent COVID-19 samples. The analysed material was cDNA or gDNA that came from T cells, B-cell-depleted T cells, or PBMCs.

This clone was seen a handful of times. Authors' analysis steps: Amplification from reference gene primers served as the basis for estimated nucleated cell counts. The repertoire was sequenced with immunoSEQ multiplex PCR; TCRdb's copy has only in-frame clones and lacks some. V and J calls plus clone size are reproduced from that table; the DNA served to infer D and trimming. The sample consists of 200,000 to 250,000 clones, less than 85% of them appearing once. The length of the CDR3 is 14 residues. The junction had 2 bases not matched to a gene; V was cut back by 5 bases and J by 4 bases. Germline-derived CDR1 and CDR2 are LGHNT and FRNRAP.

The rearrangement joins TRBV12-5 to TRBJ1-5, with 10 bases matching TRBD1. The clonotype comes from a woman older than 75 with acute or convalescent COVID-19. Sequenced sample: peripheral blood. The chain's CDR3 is CASGGDRGNQPQHF. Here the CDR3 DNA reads TGTGCTAGTGGTGGGGACAGGGGAAATCAGCCCCAGCATTTT. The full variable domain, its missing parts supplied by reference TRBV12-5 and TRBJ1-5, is DARVTQTPRHKVTEMGQEVTMRCQPILGHNTVFWYRQTMMQGLELLAYFRNRAPLDDSGMPKDRFSAEMPDATLATLKIQPSEPRDSAVYFCASGGDRGNQPQHFGDGTRLSIL.